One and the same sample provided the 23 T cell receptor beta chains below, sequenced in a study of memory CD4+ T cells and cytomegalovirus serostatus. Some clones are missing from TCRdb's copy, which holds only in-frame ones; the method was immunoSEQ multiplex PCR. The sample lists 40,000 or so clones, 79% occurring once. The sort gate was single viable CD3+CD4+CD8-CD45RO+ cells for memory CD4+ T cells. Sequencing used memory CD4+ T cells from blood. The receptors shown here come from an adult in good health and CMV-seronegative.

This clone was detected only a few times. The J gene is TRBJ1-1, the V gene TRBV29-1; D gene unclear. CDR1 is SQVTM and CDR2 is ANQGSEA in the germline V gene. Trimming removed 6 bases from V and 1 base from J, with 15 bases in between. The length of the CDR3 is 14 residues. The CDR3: CSVRTSWGNTEAFF. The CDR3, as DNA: TGCAGCGTCCGGACGTCATGGGGGAACACTGAAGCTTTCTTT.

For the CDR3, the DNA is TGCGCCAGCAGCCAAGAAGGAGCGGGAGGGCCATCCTACAATGAGCAGTTCTTC. It encodes CASSQEGAGGPSYNEQFF. The chain is built from TRBV4-1 and TRBJ2-1; 10 nucleotides line up with TRBD2. Germline V gene data show CDR1 as MGHRA and CDR2 as YSYEKL. The CDR3 consists of 18 residues. Germline trimming cut 0 bases from V and 1 base from J; bases unmatched to any gene: 6.

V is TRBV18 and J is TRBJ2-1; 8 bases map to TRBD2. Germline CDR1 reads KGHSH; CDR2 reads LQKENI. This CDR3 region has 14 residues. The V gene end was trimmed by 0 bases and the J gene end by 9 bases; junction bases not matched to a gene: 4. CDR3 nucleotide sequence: TGTGCCAGCTCACCACCCGGGAGGGATGGTGAGCAGTTCTTC. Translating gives CASSPPGRDGEQFF. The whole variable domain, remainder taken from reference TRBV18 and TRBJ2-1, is NAGVMQNPRHLVRRRGQEARLRCSPMKGHSHVYWYRQLPEEGLKFMVYLQKENIIDESGMPKERFSAEFPKEGPSILRIQQVVRGDSAAYFCASSPPGRDGEQFFGPGTRLTVL.

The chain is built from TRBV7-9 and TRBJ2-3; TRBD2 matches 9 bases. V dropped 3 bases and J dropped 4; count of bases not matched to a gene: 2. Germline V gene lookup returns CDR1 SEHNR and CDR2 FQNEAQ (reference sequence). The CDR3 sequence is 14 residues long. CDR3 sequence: CASSLGGRADTQYF. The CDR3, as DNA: TGTGCCAGCAGCTTGGGCGGGAGGGCAGATACGCAGTATTTT.

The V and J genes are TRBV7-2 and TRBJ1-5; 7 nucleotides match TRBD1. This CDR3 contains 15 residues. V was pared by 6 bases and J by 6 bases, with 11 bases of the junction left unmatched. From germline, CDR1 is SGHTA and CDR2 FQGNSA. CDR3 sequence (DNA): TGTGCCAGCAGTAACCAGGGGGTGGGTGTTCAGCCCCAGCATTTT. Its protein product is CASSNQGVGVQPQHF.

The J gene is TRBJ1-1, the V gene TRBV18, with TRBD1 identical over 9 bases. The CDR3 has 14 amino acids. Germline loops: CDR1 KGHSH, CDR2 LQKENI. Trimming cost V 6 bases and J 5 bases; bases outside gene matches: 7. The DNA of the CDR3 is TGTGCCAGCTCGGAACAGGGGGCAGATACTGAAGCTTTCTTT. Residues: CASSEQGADTEAFF.

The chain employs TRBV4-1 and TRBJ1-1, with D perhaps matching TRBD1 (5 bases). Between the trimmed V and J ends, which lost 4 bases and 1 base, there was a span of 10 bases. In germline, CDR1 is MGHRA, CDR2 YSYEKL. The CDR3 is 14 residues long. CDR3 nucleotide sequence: TGCGCCAGCAGCCCACTGACAGAGAACACTGAAGCTTTCTTT. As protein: CASSPLTENTEAFF.

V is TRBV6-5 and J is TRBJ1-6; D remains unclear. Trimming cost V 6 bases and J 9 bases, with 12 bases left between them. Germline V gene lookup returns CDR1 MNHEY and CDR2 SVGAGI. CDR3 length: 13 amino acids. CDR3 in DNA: TGTGCCAGCAGACGCGGAGTTATTTCACCCCTCCACTTT. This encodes CASRRGVISPLHF.

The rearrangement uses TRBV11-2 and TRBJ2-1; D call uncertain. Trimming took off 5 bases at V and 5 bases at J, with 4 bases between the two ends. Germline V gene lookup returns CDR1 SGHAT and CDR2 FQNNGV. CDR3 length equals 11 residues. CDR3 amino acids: CASSHNNEQFF. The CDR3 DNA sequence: TGTGCCAGCAGCCATAACAATGAGCAGTTCTTC.

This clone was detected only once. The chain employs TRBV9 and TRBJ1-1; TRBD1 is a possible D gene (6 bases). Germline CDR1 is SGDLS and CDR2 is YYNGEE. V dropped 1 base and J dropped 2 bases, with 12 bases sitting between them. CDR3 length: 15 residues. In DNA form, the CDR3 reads TGTGCCAGCAGCGTATATACAGGGAGCAACACTGAAGCTTTCTTT. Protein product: CASSVYTGSNTEAFF.

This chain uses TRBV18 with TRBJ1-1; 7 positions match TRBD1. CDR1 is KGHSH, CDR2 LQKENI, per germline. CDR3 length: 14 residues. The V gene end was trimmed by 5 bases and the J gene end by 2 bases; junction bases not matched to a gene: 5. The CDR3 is CASSSRQGNTEAFF. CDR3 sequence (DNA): TGTGCCAGCTCATCCCGACAGGGCAACACTGAAGCTTTCTTT.

The CDR3 sequence is CASSRQGQGNQPQHF. The CDR3 region has the DNA TGTGCCAGTAGTAGACAGGGCCAAGGCAATCAGCCCCAGCATTTT. V and J are TRBV19 and TRBJ1-5, with 7 bases aligning to TRBD1. V trimming: 4 bases; J trimming: 2 bases; junction bases outside the gene matches: 5. Germline V CDR1 and CDR2: LNHDA, SQIVND (reference sequence). CDR3 length: 15 residues.

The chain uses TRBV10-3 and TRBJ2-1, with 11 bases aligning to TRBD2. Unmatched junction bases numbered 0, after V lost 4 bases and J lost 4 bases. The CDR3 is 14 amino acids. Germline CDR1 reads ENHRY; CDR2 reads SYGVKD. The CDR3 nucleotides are TGTGCCATCAGTGTAGCGGGAGGGTACAATGAGCAGTTCTTC. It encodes CAISVAGGYNEQFF.

CDR3 sequence: CASSLGAGNTIYF. The CDR3 DNA reads TGTGCCAGCAGCTTAGGGGCTGGAAACACCATATATTTT. The J gene is TRBJ1-3, the V gene TRBV7-9, with D unresolved. Germline-derived CDR1 and CDR2 are SEHNR and FQNEAQ (reference sequence). This CDR3 is built from 13 residues. Trimming removed 1 base at V and 2 bases at J, with 3 bases between.

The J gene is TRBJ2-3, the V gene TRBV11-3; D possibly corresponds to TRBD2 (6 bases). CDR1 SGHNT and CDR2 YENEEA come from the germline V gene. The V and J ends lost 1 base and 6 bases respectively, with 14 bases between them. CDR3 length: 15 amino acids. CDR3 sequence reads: CASSLGRAGPDTQYF. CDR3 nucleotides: TGTGCCAGCAGCTTAGGGAGGGCGGGGCCGGATACGCAGTATTTT.

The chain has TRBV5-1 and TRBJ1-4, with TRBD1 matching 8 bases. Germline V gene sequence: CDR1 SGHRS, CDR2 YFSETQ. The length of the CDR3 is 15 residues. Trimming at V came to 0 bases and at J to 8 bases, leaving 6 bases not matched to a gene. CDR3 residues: CASSLEAGGDEKLFF. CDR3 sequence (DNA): TGCGCCAGCAGCTTGGAGGCAGGGGGCGACGAAAAACTGTTTTTT.

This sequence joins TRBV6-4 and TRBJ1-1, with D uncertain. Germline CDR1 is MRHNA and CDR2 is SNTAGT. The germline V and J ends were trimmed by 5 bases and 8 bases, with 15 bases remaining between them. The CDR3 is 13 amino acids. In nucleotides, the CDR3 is TGTGCCAGCAGTCCCGGGCCAGCCTCAGAAGCTTTCTTT. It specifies CASSPGPASEAFF.

This CDR3 reads CASSLATWDTQYF. CDR3 nucleotides: TGTGCCAGCAGCTTGGCGACCTGGGATACGCAGTATTTT. This chain links TRBV5-4 with TRBJ2-3; the D is unclear. Between the trimmed V and J ends, which lost 0 bases and 6 bases, there was a span of 8 bases. Germline V gives CDR1 SGHNT, CDR2 YYREEE (reference sequence). The CDR3 has 13 residues.

CDR3 DNA: TGCGCCAGCAGCTTGCCAGGACAGACAATCTCCTACGAGCAGTACTTC. It translates to CASSLPGQTISYEQYF. V gene TRBV5-1 combines with J gene TRBJ2-7; D might be TRBD1 (6 bases). This CDR3 spans 16 amino acids. V was cut by 1 base and J by 0 bases, with 14 bases left in between. Germline assignment: CDR1 SGHRS and CDR2 YFSETQ.

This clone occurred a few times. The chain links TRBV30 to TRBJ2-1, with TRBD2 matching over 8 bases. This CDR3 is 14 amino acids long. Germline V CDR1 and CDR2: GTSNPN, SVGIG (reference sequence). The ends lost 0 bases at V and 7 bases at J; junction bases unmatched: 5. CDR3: CAWSVGRGYNEQFF. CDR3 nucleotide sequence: TGTGCCTGGAGTGTCGGGAGGGGGTATAATGAGCAGTTCTTC.

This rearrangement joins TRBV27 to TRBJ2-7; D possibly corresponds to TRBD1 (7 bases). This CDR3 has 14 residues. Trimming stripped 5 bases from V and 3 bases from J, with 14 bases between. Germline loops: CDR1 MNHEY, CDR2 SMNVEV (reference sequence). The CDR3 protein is CASSRQGGNYEQYF. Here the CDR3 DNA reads TGTGCCAGCAGTCGTCAGGGGGGCAACTACGAGCAGTACTTC.

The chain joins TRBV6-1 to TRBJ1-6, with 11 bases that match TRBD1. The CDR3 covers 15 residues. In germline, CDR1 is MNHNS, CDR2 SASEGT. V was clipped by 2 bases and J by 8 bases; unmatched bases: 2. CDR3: CASSEWGQGDSPLHF. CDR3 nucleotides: TGTGCCAGCAGTGAATGGGGACAGGGGGATTCACCCCTCCACTTT.

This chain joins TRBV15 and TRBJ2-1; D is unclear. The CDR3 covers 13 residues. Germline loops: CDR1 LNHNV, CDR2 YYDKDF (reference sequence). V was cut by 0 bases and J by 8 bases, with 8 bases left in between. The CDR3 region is CATSREARDEQFF. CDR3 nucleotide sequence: TGTGCCACCAGCAGAGAGGCAAGGGATGAGCAGTTCTTC.